What follows describes a single T cell receptor (beta chain). The target antigen is unknown. These data originate in a study of cytomegalovirus exposure and HLA in healthy donors. Points from the study as a whole: In a later analysis, a genetic analysis reported fewer productive-TCR N-insertions in an Asian-associated ancestry cluster than the cohort average.

Germline V gene sequence: CDR1 ENHRY, CDR2 SYGVKD. The CDR3 is 15 residues long. V lost 4 bases and J lost 5; bases outside the gene matches: 8. This PCR relied on a set of 60 Vbeta primers and 13 Jbeta primers. The table came from immunoSEQ multiplex PCR; TCRdb's copy has only in-frame clones and leaves some out. This sample yields 150,000 to 200,000 clones, of which over 75% are seen a single time; approximately 0.89% belongs to the top ten. This clonotype was sampled from a woman between 45 and 65 years old in good health and CMV-seropositive. Sequencing used PBMCs. The V call is TRBV10-3, the J call TRBJ2-3; 8 bases fit TRBD2. For the CDR3, the DNA is TGTGCCATCAGTGGTCCGGGAGGGCTAGTAGATACGCAGTATTTT. Translated, it gives CAISGPGGLVDTQYF.